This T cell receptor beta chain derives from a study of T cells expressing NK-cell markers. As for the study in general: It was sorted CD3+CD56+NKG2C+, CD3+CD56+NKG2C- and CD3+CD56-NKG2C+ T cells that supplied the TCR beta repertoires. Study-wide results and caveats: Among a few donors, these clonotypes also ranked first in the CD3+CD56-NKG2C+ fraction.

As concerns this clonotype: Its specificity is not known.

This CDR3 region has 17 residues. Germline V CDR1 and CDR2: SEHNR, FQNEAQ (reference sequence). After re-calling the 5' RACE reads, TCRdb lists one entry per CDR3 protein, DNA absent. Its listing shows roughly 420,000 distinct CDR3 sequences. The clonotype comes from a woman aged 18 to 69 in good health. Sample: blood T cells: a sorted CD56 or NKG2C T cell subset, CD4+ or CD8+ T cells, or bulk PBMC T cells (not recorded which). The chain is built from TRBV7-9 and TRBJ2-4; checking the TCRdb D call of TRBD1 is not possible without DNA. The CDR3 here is CASSLAHRGEVKNIQYF.